This is a list of T cell receptor beta chains from one sample in a study of T cell changes during pregnancy in multiple sclerosis. Repertoires were generated with immunoSEQ multiplex PCR, while TCRdb's copy carries only in-frame clones and drops some. The sample holds tens of thousands of clones, around 94% seen once. Sequences were derived from peripheral blood, sampled in the third trimester of pregnancy. Every receptor here comes from a female donor with multiple sclerosis, enrolled in a pregnancy study. Each CDR3 is given without its conserved first and last residue. Fields, in order: J gene, V gene, CDR3 protein.

>TRBJ2-7|TRBV29-1
SVGGGSEQY
>TRBJ1-5|TRBV5-6
ASSLAPGSNQPQH
>TRBJ1-2|TRBV6-1
ASSEGVRGTYGYT
>TRBJ2-2|TRBV10-3
AISEGRQGAIDTGELF
>TRBJ1-5|TRBV5-5
ASSAGQGLNQPQH
>TRBJ1-5|TRBV7-2
ASSSRTARGKNQPQH
>TRBJ1-3|TRBV4-1
ASSQGPNGNTIY
>TRBJ1-1|TRBV4-2
ASATGGTEAF
>TRBJ2-2|TRBV10-3
AIWGVDTGELF
>TRBJ2-3|TRBV30
AWSLGAGGGTDTQY
>TRBJ2-7|TRBV4-3
ASSQETGSVEQY
>TRBJ2-6|TRBV15
ATSPLQGVGSGANVLT
>TRBJ2-3|TRBV9
ASSGRLAGGPGDTQY
>TRBJ2-2|TRBV9
ASSVGRGGASGELF
>TRBJ2-1|TRBV5-1
ASSLDEIGRGAHEQF
>TRBJ2-1|TRBV5-4
ASSIAGQRANNEQF
>TRBJ2-7|TRBV11-2
ASSRSGLTPNSYEQY
>TRBJ1-5|TRBV4-2
ASSLGGGDGENQPQH
>TRBJ2-2|TRBV9
ASSVGQFFDELF
>TRBJ1-2|TRBV6-1
ASRNRATAGGYT
>TRBJ2-3|TRBV4-1
ASSPQQSTDTQY
>TRBJ2-2|TRBV11-2
ASRLRQGAVKLF
>TRBJ2-5|TRBV7-7
ASSLRLAGGLVQETQY
>TRBJ1-2|TRBV18
ASSSRGTGDYGYT
>TRBJ1-4|TRBV5-5
ASSLQGPEKLF
>TRBJ1-2|TRBV7-9
ASSLQGRLGYT
>TRBJ1-6|TRBV6-5
ASTDRENSPLH
>TRBJ2-1|TRBV18
ASSVRFNDEQF
>TRBJ1-3|TRBV19
ASSTQLSSGNTIY
>TRBJ1-6|TRBV5-4
ASSRQIYNSPLH
>TRBJ2-6|TRBV29-1
SGQGAGANVLT
>TRBJ2-3|TRBV7-9
ASSLGPSGGASTDTQY
>TRBJ1-2|TRBV7-2
ASSAGQPNGYT
>TRBJ1-5|TRBV21-1
AGRVRSNQPQH
>TRBJ2-4|TRBV25-1
ASRPSGALKNIQY
>TRBJ2-5|TRBV9
ASSATSGGPIPPTQY
>TRBJ1-2|TRBV30
AWSVGVSDGYT
>TRBJ2-7|TRBV7-9
ASSSRGYEQY
>TRBJ1-6|TRBV30
ASRTGKNGNSPLH
>TRBJ2-7|TRBV6-1
ASLRQGYEQY
>TRBJ1-5|TRBV2
ASSDGAGRAQH
>TRBJ1-4|TRBV19
ASKRGSGDEKLF
>TRBJ2-2|TRBV4-2
ASSQQQGETGELF
>TRBJ1-1|TRBV7-2
ASSLNRNTEAF
>TRBJ1-2|TRBV27
ASSPGRGGYT
>TRBJ2-7|TRBV7-7
ASSPGPGGEQY
>TRBJ1-1|TRBV10-3
AISETGVNTEAF
>TRBJ1-1|TRBV2
ASSEHRGDTEAF
>TRBJ2-3|TRBV9
ASLKGQHTDTQY
>TRBJ2-7|TRBV7-2
ASSLRLAGGPPEQY
>TRBJ2-1|TRBV9
ASSVLVGEQF
>TRBJ2-3|TRBV5-4
ASSLVGRGTDTQY
>TRBJ1-2|TRBV7-9
ASSFRTGGEGYT
>TRBJ2-7|TRBV6-5
ASRMGGVSYEQY
>TRBJ2-5|TRBV6-6
ASSTGTGQETQY
>TRBJ1-2|TRBV7-2
ASSLDSGRGYGYT
>TRBJ2-7|TRBV6-1
ASSEWGTSGGLVQY
>TRBJ2-5|TRBV19
ASSIDRGQETQY
>TRBJ1-2|TRBV7-9
ASSGTGGYGYT